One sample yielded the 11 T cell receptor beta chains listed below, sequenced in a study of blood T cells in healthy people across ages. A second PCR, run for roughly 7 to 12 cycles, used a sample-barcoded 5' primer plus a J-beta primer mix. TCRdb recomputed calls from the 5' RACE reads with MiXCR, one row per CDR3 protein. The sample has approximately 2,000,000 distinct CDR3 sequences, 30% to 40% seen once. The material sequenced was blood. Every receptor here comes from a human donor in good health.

CDR3 nucleotides: TGTGCCAGCAGCCAGGCGGGGGGCGCGGGCGAGCAGTACTTC. Translation: CASSQAGGAGEQYF. This chain joins TRBV12-3 or TRBV12-4 and TRBJ2-5, with 8 bases matching TRBD2. With the DNA end fitting TRBJ2-7 better, the J assignment may be wrong. This CDR3 is built from 14 residues.

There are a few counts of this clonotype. CDR3 DNA sequence: TGTGCCAGCAGCTTCTGGACAGGGGGATACAATGAGCAGTTCTTC. This sequence encodes CASSFWTGGYNEQFF. The chain employs TRBV7-9 and TRBJ2-1, with 10 bases matching TRBD1. CDR3 length: 15 residues. The germline CDR1 and CDR2 sequences are SEHNR and FQNEAQ (reference sequence). The junction had 3 bases not matched to a gene; V was cut back by 3 bases and J by 4 bases.

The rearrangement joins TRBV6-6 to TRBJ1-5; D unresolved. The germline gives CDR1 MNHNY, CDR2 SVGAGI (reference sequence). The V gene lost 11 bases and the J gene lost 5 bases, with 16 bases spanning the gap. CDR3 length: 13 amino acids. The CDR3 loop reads CAVHSREDQPQHF. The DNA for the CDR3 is TGTGCCGTACACTCGCGCGAGGATCAGCCCCAGCATTTT.

CDR3 coding DNA: TGTGCCAGCCTGGAGGCGGGCCTTCACACCGGGGAGCTGTTTTTT. It codes for CASLEAGLHTGELFF. The gene calls are TRBV7-2 and TRBJ2-2, with TRBD2 as a possible D gene (5 bases). Trimming pared 8 bases from V and 3 bases from J, leaving 16 bases between. CDR1 and CDR2 from the germline V gene are SGHTA and FQGNSA. The CDR3 sequence is 15 residues long. The full variable domain, completed using reference TRBV7-2 and TRBJ2-2, is GAGVSQSPSNKVTEKGKDVELRCDPISGHTALYWYRQSLGQGLEFLIYFQGNSAPDKSGLPSDRFSAERTGGSVSTLTIQRTQQEDSAVYLCASLEAGLHTGELFFGEGSRLTVL.

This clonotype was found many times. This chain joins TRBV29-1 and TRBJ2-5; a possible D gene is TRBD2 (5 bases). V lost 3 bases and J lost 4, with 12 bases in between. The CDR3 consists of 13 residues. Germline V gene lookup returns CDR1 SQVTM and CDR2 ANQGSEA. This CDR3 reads CSVERVPRETQYF. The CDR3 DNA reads TGCAGCGTTGAGAGGGTACCGCGAGAGACCCAGTACTTC.

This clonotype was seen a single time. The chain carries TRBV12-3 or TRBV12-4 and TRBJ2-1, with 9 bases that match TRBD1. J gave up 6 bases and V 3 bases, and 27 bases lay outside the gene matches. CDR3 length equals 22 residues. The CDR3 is CASSFKPGFVTGKGQGANEQFF. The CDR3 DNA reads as TGTGCCAGCAGTTTTAAACCCGGTTTCGTAACAGGGAAGGGACAGGGTGCCAATGAGCAGTTCTTC.

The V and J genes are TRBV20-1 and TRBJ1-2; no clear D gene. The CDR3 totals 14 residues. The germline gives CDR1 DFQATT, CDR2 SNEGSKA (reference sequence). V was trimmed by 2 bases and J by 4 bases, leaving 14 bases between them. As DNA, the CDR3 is TGCAGTGCTAGATCCCCCTTTGGTATCTATGGCTACACCTTC. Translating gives CSARSPFGIYGYTF.

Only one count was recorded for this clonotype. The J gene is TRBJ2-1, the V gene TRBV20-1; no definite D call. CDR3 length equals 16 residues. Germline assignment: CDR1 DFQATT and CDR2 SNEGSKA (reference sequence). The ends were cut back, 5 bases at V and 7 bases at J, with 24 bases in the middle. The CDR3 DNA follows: TGCAGTGCTCCGGACCGGGCCGTAAGCTGGGTGAATGAGCAGTTCTTC. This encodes CSAPDRAVSWVNEQFF.

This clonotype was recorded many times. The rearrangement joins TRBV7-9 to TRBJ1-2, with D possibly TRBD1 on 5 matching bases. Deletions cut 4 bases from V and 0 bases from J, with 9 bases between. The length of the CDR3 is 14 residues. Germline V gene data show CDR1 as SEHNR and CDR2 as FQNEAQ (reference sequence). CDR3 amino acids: CASSWDGANYGYTF. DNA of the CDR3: TGTGCCAGCAGCTGGGACGGCGCTAACTATGGCTACACCTTC.

Written as DNA, the CDR3 is TGTGCCAGCAGCTCCCGTCAGACAGGGGTTGGCTACACCTTC. This codes for CASSSRQTGVGYTF. This chain joins TRBV7-9 and TRBJ1-2; 8 nucleotides line up with TRBD1. The CDR3 contains 14 residues. The ends lost 4 bases at V and 7 bases at J; junction bases unmatched: 8. Looked up from germline, CDR1 is SEHNR and CDR2 is FQNEAQ (reference sequence).

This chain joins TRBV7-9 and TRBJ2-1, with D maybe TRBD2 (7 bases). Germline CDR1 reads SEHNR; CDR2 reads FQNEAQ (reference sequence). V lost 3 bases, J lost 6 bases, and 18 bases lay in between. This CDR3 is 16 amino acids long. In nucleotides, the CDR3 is TGTGCCAGCAGCTTGGCTGGGGGGGCCGAGGGCAATGAGCAGTTCTTC. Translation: CASSLAGGAEGNEQFF. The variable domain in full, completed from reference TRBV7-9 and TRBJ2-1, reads DTGVSQNPRHKITKRGQNVTFRCDPISEHNRLYWYRQTLGQGPEFLTYFQNEAQLEKSRLLSDRFSAERPKGSFSTLEIQRTEQGDSAMYLCASSLAGGAEGNEQFFGPGTRLTVL.